These 23 T cell receptor beta chains were sequenced from one sample in a study of blood T cell repertoires in COVID-19. Here immunoSEQ multiplex PCR was the method, and the copy in TCRdb shows in-frame clones only, minus some. The sample lists under 200,000 clones; over 75% were seen once. Sequenced input: peripheral blood. These receptors all stem from a man between 45 and 60 years old with acute or convalescent COVID-19.

This chain connects TRBV27 to TRBJ1-2, with a weak D call TRBD1 (6 bases). Germline CDR1 and CDR2: MNHEY and SMNVEV (reference sequence). The V and J ends lost 4 bases and 5 bases respectively, with 14 bases between them. The CDR3 has 14 amino acids. DNA of the CDR3: TGTGCCAGCAGTTGGTCCAGGGGAGTTTATGGCTACACCTTC. It is translated as CASSWSRGVYGYTF.

The chain recombines TRBV15 with TRBJ2-1, with 14 bases matching TRBD2. This CDR3 spans 19 amino acids. Germline V gene data show CDR1 as LNHNV and CDR2 as YYDKDF (reference sequence). Trimming cost V 0 bases and J 0 bases; bases outside gene matches: 4. This CDR3 is CATSRDFGTSGSSYNEQFF. The DNA of the CDR3 is TGTGCCACCAGCAGAGATTTCGGGACTAGCGGGAGCTCCTACAATGAGCAGTTCTTC.

Written as DNA, the CDR3 is TGCAGCGTTGGTGGGACAAAGACACTTTCCTACAATGAGCAGTTCTTC. Translation gives CSVGGTKTLSYNEQFF. The chain carries TRBV29-1 and TRBJ2-1, with D possibly being TRBD1 (6 bases). Germline CDR1 is SQVTM and CDR2 is ANQGSEA. V lost 4 bases and J 1 base, leaving 17 bases between the germline ends. The CDR3 loop spans 16 amino acids.

The rearrangement joins TRBV19 to TRBJ2-1; 8 positions match TRBD2. The CDR3 covers 15 residues. Looked up from germline, CDR1 is LNHDA and CDR2 is SQIVND (reference sequence). Germline trimming cut 4 bases from V and 8 bases from J; bases unmatched to any gene: 10. CDR3 in DNA: TGTGCCAGTAGTAGCCGGGACCCGGGGGGGTATGAGCAGTTCTTC. Protein: CASSSRDPGGYEQFF.

The chain couples TRBV11-2 to TRBJ2-1, with 8 positions matching TRBD1. V dropped 4 bases and J dropped 4; count of bases not matched to a gene: 6. The CDR3 is 15 residues long. Germline CDR1 SGHAT, CDR2 FQNNGV. CDR3 region: CASSSIRQGYNEQFF. CDR3 bases: TGTGCCAGCAGCTCCATAAGACAGGGGTACAATGAGCAGTTCTTC.

This clone was observed once. This sequence joins TRBV7-8 and TRBJ2-7, with D perhaps TRBD2 (5 bases). Germline values: CDR1 SGHVS, CDR2 FQNEAQ. The CDR3 length is 14 residues. The V end was cut by 4 bases, the J end by 3 bases, with 13 bases between. As DNA, the CDR3 is TGTGCCAGCAGCTCCGTCGGGGTTCGCTACGAGCAGTACTTC. Translating gives CASSSVGVRYEQYF.

V is TRBV5-1 and J is TRBJ1-4, with D possibly TRBD1 on 6 matching bases. V lost 0 bases, J lost 5 bases, and 11 bases lay in between. The CDR3 totals 15 residues. Germline V CDR1 and CDR2: SGHRS, YFSETQ. The CDR3 DNA sequence: TGCGCCAGCAGCTTGGTTGCAGGGGAGAATGAAAAACTGTTTTTT. Its translation: CASSLVAGENEKLFF.

The chain joins TRBV28 to TRBJ1-2; D remains ambiguous. V lost 9 bases and J 7 bases, leaving 15 bases between the germline ends. Germline V gives CDR1 MDHEN, CDR2 SYDVKM. CDR3 size: 12 residues. The CDR3 region is CASGGAIGGYTF. The CDR3 nucleotides read TGTGCCAGTGGAGGTGCGATTGGTGGCTACACCTTC.

The V and J genes are TRBV7-2 and TRBJ2-1; 8 nucleotides match TRBD2. The CDR3 has 17 amino acids. Trimming took 1 base from V and 0 from J; bases not matched to a gene: 5. Germline CDR1 and CDR2: SGHTA and FQGNSA. The CDR3 loop is CASSLDLAGSSYNEQFF. The DNA for the CDR3 is TGTGCCAGCAGCTTAGATTTAGCGGGAAGCTCCTACAATGAGCAGTTCTTC.

Note on this clone: The junction differs from germline at one of its ends, possibly a read error. The gene calls are TRBV2 and TRBJ2-2; 9 bases are shared with TRBD1. The CDR3 contains 15 residues. Per the germline V gene, CDR1 is SNHLY and CDR2 is FYNNEI. The CDR3 DNA is TGTGCCAGCAGGGGAGGACAGGGGAACTCCGGGGAGCTGTTTTTT. Amino acid sequence: CASRGGQGNSGELFF. The full variable domain, in which reference TRBV2 and TRBJ2-2 provide the parts outside the CDR3, is EPEVTQTPSHQVTQMGQEVILRCVPISNHLYFYWYRQILGQKVEFLVSFYNNEISEKSEIFDDQFSVERPDGSNFTLKIRSTKLEDSAMYFCASRGGQGNSGELFFGEGSRLTVL.

The chain joins TRBV9 to TRBJ2-5; 11 bases agree with TRBD1. Germline values: CDR1 SGDLS, CDR2 YYNGEE. The V gene end was trimmed by 0 bases and the J gene end by 4 bases; junction bases not matched to a gene: 8. The CDR3 covers 17 residues. CDR3 sequence: CASSVGWTGGDGETQYF. The CDR3 nucleotides read TGTGCCAGCAGCGTAGGTTGGACAGGGGGCGATGGAGAGACCCAGTACTTC. The full variable domain, with the rest looked up from reference TRBV9 and TRBJ2-5, is DSGVTQTPKHLITATGQRVTLRCSPRSGDLSVYWYQQSLDQGLQFLIQYYNGEERAKGNILERFSAQQFPDLHSELNLSSLELGDSALYFCASSVGWTGGDGETQYFGPGTRLLVL.

The chain is built from TRBV5-5 and TRBJ2-5; a weak D match, TRBD2 (6 bases). Germline V gene lookup returns CDR1 SGHKS and CDR2 YYEKEE (reference sequence). The CDR3 is made up of 13 amino acids. Deletions cut 5 bases from V and 4 bases from J, with 12 bases between. The CDR3 loop is CASSTGGVETQYF. The CDR3 DNA sequence: TGTGCCAGCAGTACTGGCGGGGTAGAGACCCAGTACTTC.

V is TRBV19 and J is TRBJ2-7; 13 bases agree with TRBD2. The trim removed 5 bases at V and 2 bases at J, leaving 3 bases unmatched. This CDR3 region has 15 residues. CDR1 LNHDA and CDR2 SQIVND come from the germline V gene (reference sequence). CDR3 DNA: TGTGCCAGTAGTCCGGGACTAGCGGGAACCTACGAGCAGTACTTC. Translation gives CASSPGLAGTYEQYF.

The gene calls are TRBV3-1 (or the pseudogene TRBV3-2) and TRBJ2-2; D is ambiguous. Trimming left V 4 bases short and J 5 bases short, with 8 bases between. The CDR3 has 13 residues. Per the germline V gene, CDR1 is LGHDT and CDR2 is YNNKEL (reference sequence). CDR3 residues: CASSPVQTGELFF. CDR3 in DNA: TGTGCCAGCAGCCCAGTGCAAACCGGGGAGCTGTTTTTT.

V and J are TRBV24-1 and TRBJ2-1; 7 bases are shared with TRBD2. Trimming cost V 7 bases and J 5 bases; bases outside gene matches: 13. The CDR3 spans 16 residues. Germline-derived CDR1 and CDR2 are KGHDR and SFDVKD. The CDR3 nucleotides read TGTGCCACCAGCCTACCCAGTGCGGGGGTGAACAATGAGCAGTTCTTC. It codes for CATSLPSAGVNNEQFF.

This chain connects TRBV9 to TRBJ2-3, with D possibly being TRBD1 (6 bases). CDR3 length: 14 residues. Germline CDR1 reads SGDLS; CDR2 reads YYNGEE. V was trimmed by 1 base and J by 2 bases, leaving 8 bases between them. CDR3 nucleotides: TGTGCCAGCAGCGTAACAGGGAACACAGATACGCAGTATTTT. The encoded protein is CASSVTGNTDTQYF.

This chain links TRBV2 with TRBJ1-2; weak D call: TRBD1 (5 bases). Germline CDR1 reads SNHLY; CDR2 reads FYNNEI. The length of the CDR3 is 14 residues. V was pared by 4 bases and J by 4 bases, with 13 bases between. CDR3 sequence: CASSVLGVGYGYTF. The CDR3 DNA reads TGTGCCAGCAGTGTGTTAGGGGTCGGCTATGGCTACACCTTC.

The rearrangement uses TRBV4-1 and TRBJ2-7, with 9 bases that match TRBD2. CDR1 and CDR2 (germline): MGHRA, YSYEKL. J lost 2 bases, V lost 4 bases, and 12 bases had no gene match. The CDR3 is made up of 17 amino acids. This CDR3 reads CASSPPLAGEGTYEQYF. Here the CDR3 DNA reads TGCGCCAGCAGCCCCCCATTAGCGGGAGAAGGGACCTACGAGCAGTACTTC.

The V and J genes are TRBV30 and TRBJ2-3, with 9 bases aligning to TRBD2. The CDR3 sequence is 18 residues long. V lost 0 bases to trimming and J lost 0 bases; unmatched junction nucleotides: 10. Germline V gene data show CDR1 as GTSNPN and CDR2 as SVGIG (reference sequence). The CDR3 DNA reads TGTGCCTGGAGTGTACGATGGACTAGCGCTTCTAGCACAGATACGCAGTATTTT. Translated, it gives CAWSVRWTSASSTDTQYF.

The chain links TRBV5-1 to TRBJ2-1, with 7 bases identical to TRBD1. This CDR3 region has 19 residues. Germline V gene lookup returns CDR1 SGHRS and CDR2 YFSETQ. Trimming removed 0 bases from V and 3 bases from J; junction bases left unmatched: 15. The DNA of the CDR3 is TGCGCCAGCAGCTTGGGAAGGACAGGCACACCTGAAATCTACAATGAGCAGTTCTTC. It codes for CASSLGRTGTPEIYNEQFF.

Points on this clone: Relative to the germline gene, one junction end is altered; a read error may explain this. The chain recombines TRBV7-2 with TRBJ1-1, with D possibly being TRBD1 (5 bases). Germline V gene lookup returns CDR1 SGHTA and CDR2 FQGNSA. The CDR3 extends over 16 amino acids. CDR3 sequence reads: CASRLVAGLRNTEAFF. DNA for the CDR3: TGTGCCAGCAGATTAGTGGCGGGGCTGAGGAACACTGAAGCTTTCTTT.

The rearrangement uses TRBV19 and TRBJ2-3; D is perhaps TRBD1 (5 bases). The CDR3 consists of 15 residues. CDR1 LNHDA and CDR2 SQIVND come from the germline V gene (reference sequence). V lost 3 bases to trimming and J lost 7 bases, with 17 bases between them. The CDR3 DNA is TGTGCCAGTAGTATGCCCCAGGGTGTGTTTAATACGCAGTATTTT. It specifies CASSMPQGVFNTQYF.

In its sample, this clone was seen once. The chain is built from TRBV29-1 and TRBJ1-4; 7 nucleotides agree with TRBD1. Germline-derived CDR1 and CDR2 are SQVTM and ANQGSEA. This CDR3 has 14 residues. V was pared by 6 bases and J by 4 bases, with 8 bases of the junction left unmatched. This CDR3 reads CSVVTDRFNEKLFF. The CDR3 DNA sequence: TGCAGCGTGGTGACGGACAGGTTTAATGAAAAACTGTTTTTT.